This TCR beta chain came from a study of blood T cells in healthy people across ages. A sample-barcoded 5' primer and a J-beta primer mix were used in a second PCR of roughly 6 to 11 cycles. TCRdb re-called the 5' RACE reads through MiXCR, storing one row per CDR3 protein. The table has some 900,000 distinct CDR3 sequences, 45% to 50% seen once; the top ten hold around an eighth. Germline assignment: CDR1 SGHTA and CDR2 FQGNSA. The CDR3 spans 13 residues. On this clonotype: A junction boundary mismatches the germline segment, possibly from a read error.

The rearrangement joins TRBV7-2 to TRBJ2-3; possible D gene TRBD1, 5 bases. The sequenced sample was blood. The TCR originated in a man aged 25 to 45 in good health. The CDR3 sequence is CASSDLSTGTQYF. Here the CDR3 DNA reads TGTGCCAGCAGCGACCTAAGCACAGGTACGCAGTATTTT.